Listed below are T cell receptor beta chains from one sample, sequenced in a study of Graves' ophthalmopathy and Graves' hyperthyroidism. MiXCR, run by TCRdb on the multiplex PCR reads, gives a single entry per CDR3 protein. The sample includes 650,000 to 800,000 distinct CDR3 sequences, 35% to 50% seen only once; the top ten take more than 2.5%. Sequencing was done on a sample of peripheral blood. The source is an adult man with Graves' ophthalmopathy. Each CDR3 is given with its conserved first and last residue. A D gene is named only where the DNA matches it firmly. Expanded clones are given a class, and other clones once, few, many or no size at all.

NA	TRBV6-6	many	TRBJ2-5	TGTGCCAGCAGTGAAGCCGGAGGGGGCCAAGAGACCCAGTACTTC	CASSEAGGGQETQYF
NA	TRBV12-3/TRBV12-4	NA	TRBJ1-1	TGTGCCAGCAGTATGCCCAGGTTATTGAACACTGAAGCTTTCTTT	CASSMPRLLNTEAFF
TRBD1	TRBV4-1	many	TRBJ1-1	TGCGCCAGCAAGGCAGGGGGCAAGGGGAACACTGAAGCTTTCTTT	CASKAGGKGNTEAFF
NA	TRBV6-5	NA	TRBJ1-2	TGTGCCAGCAGTTACTCCTGGGGCAACTATGGCTACACCTTC	CASSYSWGNYGYTF
NA	TRBV20-1	many	TRBJ1-5	TGCAGTGCCCGCAAAGGGGAGGGGAACTATCAGCCCCAGCATTTT	CSARKGEGNYQPQHF
TRBD1	TRBV2	many	TRBJ1-4	TGTGCCAGCAGACTGACAGGGTCTAAGAATGAAAAACTGTTTTTT	CASRLTGSKNEKLFF
TRBD2	TRBV4-2	NA	TRBJ2-1	TGTGCCAGCAGCCCTAGACTAGCGGGAGAGCATGAGCAGTTCTTC	CASSPRLAGEHEQFF
TRBD2	TRBV9	few	TRBJ2-2	TGTGCCAGCAGTCGCGGACTAGCGGGGGCCTCAAACACCGGGGAGCTGTTTTTT	CASSRGLAGASNTGELFF
NA	TRBV19	NA	TRBJ1-1	TGTGCCTGTAGGCCCCCCGGGGAGGGCACTGAAGCTTTCTTT	CACRPPGEGTEAFF
NA	TRBV10-3	NA	TRBJ1-1	TGTGCCAGCAGCCGACAGAGAAGTATGAACACTGAAGCTTTCTTT	CASSRQRSMNTEAFF
NA	TRBV2	NA	TRBJ2-3	TGTGCCAGCTACGACCGGGGGTTGGATACGCAGTATTTT	CASYDRGLDTQYF
TRBD1	TRBV24-1	NA	TRBJ2-5	TGTGCCACCAGTGACACCGGGACAGGGTGGAATCAAGAGACCCAGTACTTC	CATSDTGTGWNQETQYF
NA	TRBV12-3/TRBV12-4	many	TRBJ2-7	TGTGCCAGCAGCACCACCAGGACAGCGTCCTACGAGCAGTACTTC	CASSTTRTASYEQYF
TRBD1	TRBV4-1	NA	TRBJ2-5	TGTGCCAGCAGCCGCCGGACAGGGGGGGGAAGAGACCAGTACTTC	CASSRRTGGGRDQYF
TRBD1	TRBV10-3	NA	TRBJ1-2	TGTGCCATCAGCCCGGGACAGTCTAACTATGGCTACACCTTC	CAISPGQSNYGYTF
NA	TRBV7-2	many	TRBJ2-5	TGTGCCAGCAGCTTAGGGCAACAGGTCGGGGAGACCCAGTACTTC	CASSLGQQVGETQYF
NA	TRBV10-3	many	TRBJ2-7	TGTGCCATCAGTGACAGGACTAACTACGAGCAGTACTTC	CAISDRTNYEQYF
NA	TRBV2	NA	TRBJ2-2	TGTGCCAGCAATGGTCAGGACACCGGGGAGCTGTTTTTT	CASNGQDTGELFF
NA	TRBV5-8	few	TRBJ2-5	TGTGCCAGCAGTTTCCAGGGGACCGGGGAGACCCAGTACTTC	CASSFQGTGETQYF
NA	TRBV10-3	many	TRBJ1-2	TGTGCCAGCAGTGCCCTAAGGGACATTAACCCTCCTTCTTTC	CASSALRDINPPSF
NA	TRBV10-3	many	TRBJ1-5	TGTGCCAGCAGTACCACCACCAACAATCAGCCCCAGCATTTT	CASSTTTNNQPQHF